The present entry profiles one T cell receptor beta chain with its context. This clonotype was observed a handful of times. There is no known antigen for this receptor. Qualities for individual bases were not recorded, and no much larger clone is one base off. V is cut by 2 bases and J by 6 bases, and the space between the germline ends is 19 bases. The CDR3 spans 16 residues, from the cysteine through the phenylalanine. Only CDR3 DNA is held: 48 bases, read in frame from base 1. CDR1 MDHEN and CDR2 SYDVKM were looked up in the germline V gene. This record belongs to a study of post-analysis software for immune sequencing data (dated by TCRdb to about 2015). Broadly, across the study: Relapsing-remitting, secondary progressive and progressive-relapsing multiple sclerosis were recorded as disease courses, and subtype annotation was lacking for some patients. A subset of samples was prepared in parallel using single-end sample barcoding, then pooled and co-amplified after Illumina adapter ligation. The patient repertoires were set against under 13 previously published healthy control repertoires from donors whose ages ranged from about 6 to 25 years. General study outcomes and caveats: About 5 TRBV segments, including TRBV5-6, TRBV5-1 and TRBV20-1, were significantly more frequent in patients than controls. The multiple sclerosis patient group was slightly younger than the control group. Direct clustering with F measure showed strong co-clustering of samples prepared in the same batch, prompting a batch-effect correction. Normalized Chao1 diversity was significantly lower in multiple sclerosis patients than controls, suggesting substantial peripheral T-cell clonal expansion.

To demonstrate the VDJtools post-analysis software, TCR beta repertoires were profiled from the peripheral blood of 10 to 15 young patients with multiple sclerosis. The patients with multiple sclerosis were children and adolescents between about 6 and 17 years of age. Preparation of the library involved PCR. Instrument on record: Illumina HiSeq 2500. To reduce PCR and sequencing biases, unique molecular identifiers were built into the TCR beta cDNA libraries. Every 1 to 10 million input T cells yielded approximately 500,000 cDNA molecules, meaning each molecule approximated one T cell. The patient libraries were prepared and sequenced with the same protocol used for the earlier healthy control dataset. Samples belonging to the same batch were prepared together, multiplexed and sequenced on a shared HiSeq lane. In the authors' own workflow: MIGEC was used to process the raw barcoded reads, and molecular identifier groups with only a single read were discarded before consensus assembly and CDR3 extraction. Clonotype tables were post-analysed with VDJtools, and diversity was normalized by down-sampling all datasets to the smallest sample size. Repertoire overlap clustering matched CDR3 amino acid but not nucleotide sequences to correct batch-related cross-sample contamination. Using fastp at Q25 and MiXCR, TCRdb reprocessed the public reads and kept productive beta chains. Identical CDR3 proteins give one entry, which carries the most common genes and DNA. The V and J calls were determined by TCRdb, not by the authors. The sample table lists about 430,000 distinct CDR3 sequences, over 30% of them with a count of one. 7.6% of the sample goes to the ten largest clones.

The material sequenced was blood. The receptor was isolated from a girl between 2 and 10 years old with multiple sclerosis. The rearrangement joined TRBV28 to TRBJ1-2; the D gene is perhaps TRBD1, from 6 matching bases. The nucleotides read TGTGCCAGCAGTTTAACCCCCCACGGGGGGCAGGATGGCTACACCTTC. This gives the protein CASSLTPHGGQDGYTF.